This T cell receptor (beta chain) was found in a study of shared clonotypes between healthy human individuals. Study conclusions and caveats: The diversity represented, both genetic and in exposure history, was limited by few donors.

As to this clone: What it binds is unknown.

Only Caucasian adults living in Nashville, Tennessee served as donors. CD8 memory fractions consisted of CD45RO+ and CCR7-negative CD45RA+ TemRA cells together. The assay was carried out at the deep level. The method was immunoSEQ multiplex PCR; TCRdb's version includes in-frame clones alone and lacks a portion of them. The repertoire holds 300,000 to 400,000 clones, with roughly 84% as singletons. Germline V gene data show CDR1 as LGHNA and CDR2 as YSLEER. The germline V and J ends were trimmed by 0 bases and 8 bases, with 14 bases remaining between them. The CDR3 consists of 15 residues. The V and J genes are TRBV4-3 and TRBJ2-1; D is possibly TRBD2 (6 bases). Sequenced sample: memory CD8+ T cells sorted from blood. Described subset: CD45RO+ cells pooled with CCR7-negative TemRA cells. The clonotype was recovered from a man in his late teens or twenties in good health. DNA of the CDR3: TGCGCCAGCAGCCAAGAGGCACCGGGAGTGGATGAGCAGTTCTTC. Amino acids: CASSQEAPGVDEQFF.